The sequence of this T cell receptor beta chain was determined in a study of blood T cell repertoires in COVID-19. As originally analysed: How many nucleated cells were present was estimated from reference gene primer amplification. Sequencing used immunoSEQ multiplex PCR; TCRdb keeps in-frame clones, though not all of them. Clone size and V and J calls were adopted from that table, with D and trimming inferred from the DNA. The sample yields 200,000 to 250,000 clones, over 80% seen once. The CDR3 sequence is 14 residues long. V lost 2 bases and J lost 3, with 11 bases in between. The germline V gene encodes CDR1 SGDLS and CDR2 YYNGEE.

This receptor was identified in a man aged 50 or older who had been exposed to COVID-19. Sequenced sample: PBMCs or T cells enriched from blood (not recorded which). The chain combines TRBV9 with TRBJ1-1, with a possible D match to TRBD1 (5 bases). The CDR3 sequence is CASSVVRGDTEAFF. CDR3 coding DNA: TGTGCCAGCAGCGTTGTAAGGGGTGACACTGAAGCTTTCTTT.